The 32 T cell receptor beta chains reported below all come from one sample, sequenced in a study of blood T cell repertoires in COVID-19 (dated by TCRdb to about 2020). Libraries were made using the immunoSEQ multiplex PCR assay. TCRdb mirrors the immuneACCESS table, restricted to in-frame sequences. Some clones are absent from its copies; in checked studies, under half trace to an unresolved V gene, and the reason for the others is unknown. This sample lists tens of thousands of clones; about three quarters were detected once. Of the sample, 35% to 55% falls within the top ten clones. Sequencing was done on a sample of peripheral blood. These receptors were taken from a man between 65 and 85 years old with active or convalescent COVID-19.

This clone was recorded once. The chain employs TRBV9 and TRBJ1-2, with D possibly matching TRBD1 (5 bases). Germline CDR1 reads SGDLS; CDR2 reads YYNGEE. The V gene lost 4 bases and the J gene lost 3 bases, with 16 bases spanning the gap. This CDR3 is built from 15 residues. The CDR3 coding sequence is TGTGCCAGCAGCATGACGGGCAGGGAGGACTATGGCTACACCTTC. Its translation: CASSMTGREDYGYTF.

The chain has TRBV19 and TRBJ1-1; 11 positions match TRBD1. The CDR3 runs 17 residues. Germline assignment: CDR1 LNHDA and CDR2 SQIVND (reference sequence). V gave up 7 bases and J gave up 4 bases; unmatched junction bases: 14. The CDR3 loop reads CASTRDRGSRGGTEAFF. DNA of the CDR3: TGTGCCAGTACGCGGGACAGGGGGAGCCGGGGAGGCACTGAAGCTTTCTTT.

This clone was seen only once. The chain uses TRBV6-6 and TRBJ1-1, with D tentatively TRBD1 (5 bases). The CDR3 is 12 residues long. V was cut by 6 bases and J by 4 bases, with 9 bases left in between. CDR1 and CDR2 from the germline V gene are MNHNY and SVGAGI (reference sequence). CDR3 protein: CASRQVLTEAFF. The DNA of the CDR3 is TGTGCCAGCAGACAGGTCCTCACTGAAGCTTTCTTT.

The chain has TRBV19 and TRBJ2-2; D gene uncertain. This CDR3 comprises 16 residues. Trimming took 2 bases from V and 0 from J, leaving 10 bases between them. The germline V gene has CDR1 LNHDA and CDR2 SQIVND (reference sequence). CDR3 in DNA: TGTGCCAGTAGTATAAAAGGCGGATCGAACACCGGGGAGCTGTTTTTT. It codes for CASSIKGGSNTGELFF. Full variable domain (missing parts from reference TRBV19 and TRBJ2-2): DGGITQSPKYLFRKEGQNVTLSCEQNLNHDAMYWYRQDPGQGLRLIYYSQIVNDFQKGDIAEGYSVSREKKESFPLTVTSAQKNPTAFYLCASSIKGGSNTGELFFGEGSRLTVL.

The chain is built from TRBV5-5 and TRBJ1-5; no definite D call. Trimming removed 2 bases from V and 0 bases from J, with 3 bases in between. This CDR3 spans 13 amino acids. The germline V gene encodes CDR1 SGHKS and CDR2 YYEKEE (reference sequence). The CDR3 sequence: CASSFYSNQPQHF. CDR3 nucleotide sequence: TGTGCCAGCAGCTTTTATAGCAATCAGCCCCAGCATTTT. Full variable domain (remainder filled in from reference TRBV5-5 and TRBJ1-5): DAGVTQSPTHLIKTRGQQVTLRCSPISGHKSVSWYQQVLGQGPQFIFQYYEKEERGRGNFPDRFSARQFPNYSSELNVNALLLGDSALYLCASSFYSNQPQHFGDGTRLSIL.

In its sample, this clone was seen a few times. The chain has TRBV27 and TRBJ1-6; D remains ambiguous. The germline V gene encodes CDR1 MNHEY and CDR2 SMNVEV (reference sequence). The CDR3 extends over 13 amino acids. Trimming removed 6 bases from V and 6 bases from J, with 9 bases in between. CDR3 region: CASSLYLNSPLHF. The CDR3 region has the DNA TGTGCCAGCAGCCTCTACCTTAATTCACCCCTCCACTTT.

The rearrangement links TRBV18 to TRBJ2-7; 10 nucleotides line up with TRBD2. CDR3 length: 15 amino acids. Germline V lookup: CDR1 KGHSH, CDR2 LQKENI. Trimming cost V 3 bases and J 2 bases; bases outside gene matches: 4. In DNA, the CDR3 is TGTGCCAGCTCACCTGGACTAGCGGCAACCTACGAGCAGTACTTC. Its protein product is CASSPGLAATYEQYF.

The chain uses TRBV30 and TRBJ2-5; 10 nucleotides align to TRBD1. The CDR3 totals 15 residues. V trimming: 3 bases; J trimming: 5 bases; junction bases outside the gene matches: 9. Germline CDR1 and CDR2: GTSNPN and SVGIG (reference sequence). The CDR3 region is CAWRLQTGGAETQYF. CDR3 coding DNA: TGTGCCTGGAGGCTCCAGACAGGGGGCGCGGAGACCCAGTACTTC.

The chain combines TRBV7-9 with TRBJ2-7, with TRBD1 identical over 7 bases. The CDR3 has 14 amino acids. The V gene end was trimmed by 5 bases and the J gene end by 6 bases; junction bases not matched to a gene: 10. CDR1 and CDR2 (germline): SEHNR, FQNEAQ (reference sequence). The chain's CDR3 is CASSRDSQQGEQYF. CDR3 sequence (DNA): TGTGCCAGCAGCCGGGACAGTCAGCAAGGCGAGCAGTACTTC. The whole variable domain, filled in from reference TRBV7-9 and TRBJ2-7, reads DTGVSQNPRHKITKRGQNVTFRCDPISEHNRLYWYRQTLGQGPEFLTYFQNEAQLEKSRLLSDRFSAERPKGSFSTLEIQRTEQGDSAMYLCASSRDSQQGEQYFGPGTRLTVT.

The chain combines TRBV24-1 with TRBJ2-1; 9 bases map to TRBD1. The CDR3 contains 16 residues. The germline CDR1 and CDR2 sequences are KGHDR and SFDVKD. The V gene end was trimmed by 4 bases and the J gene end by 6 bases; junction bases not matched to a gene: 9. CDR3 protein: CATSEPGQGGGNEQFF. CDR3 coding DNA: TGTGCCACCAGTGAACCGGGACAGGGAGGTGGCAATGAGCAGTTCTTC.

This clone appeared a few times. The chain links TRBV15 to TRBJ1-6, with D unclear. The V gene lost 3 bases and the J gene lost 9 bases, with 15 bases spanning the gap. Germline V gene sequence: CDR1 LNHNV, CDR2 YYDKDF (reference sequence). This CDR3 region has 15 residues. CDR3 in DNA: TGTGCCACCAGCAGGACTAGGGCCCGGAGTTCACCCCTCCACTTT. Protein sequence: CATSRTRARSSPLHF.

The CDR3 region has the DNA TGTGCCAGCAGCTTATCCAGGGGTCGTAATTCACCCCTCCACTTT. Translated: CASSLSRGRNSPLHF. This chain links TRBV7-2 with TRBJ1-6; D may be TRBD1 (6 bases). This CDR3 has 15 amino acids. The V gene lost 2 bases and the J gene lost 6 bases, with 11 bases spanning the gap. The germline CDR1 and CDR2 sequences are SGHTA and FQGNSA.

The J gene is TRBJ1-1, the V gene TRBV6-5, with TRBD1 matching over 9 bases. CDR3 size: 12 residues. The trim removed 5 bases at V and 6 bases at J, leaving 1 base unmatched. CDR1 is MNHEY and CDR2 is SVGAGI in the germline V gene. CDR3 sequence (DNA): TGTGCCAGCAGTCGACAGGGGGCTGAAGCTTTCTTT. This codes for CASSRQGAEAFF.

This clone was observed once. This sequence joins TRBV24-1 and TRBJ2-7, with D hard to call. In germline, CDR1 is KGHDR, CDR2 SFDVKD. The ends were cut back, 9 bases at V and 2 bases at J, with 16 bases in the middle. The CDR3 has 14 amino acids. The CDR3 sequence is CATAMARQPYEQYF. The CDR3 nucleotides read TGTGCCACCGCAATGGCGAGGCAGCCCTACGAGCAGTACTTC.

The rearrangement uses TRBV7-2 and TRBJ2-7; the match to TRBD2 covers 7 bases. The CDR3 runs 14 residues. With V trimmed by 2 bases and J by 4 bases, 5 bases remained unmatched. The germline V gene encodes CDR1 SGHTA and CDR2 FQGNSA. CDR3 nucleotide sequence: TGTGCCAGCAGCTTAAATAGAGCGGGGTACGAGCAGTACTTC. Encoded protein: CASSLNRAGYEQYF. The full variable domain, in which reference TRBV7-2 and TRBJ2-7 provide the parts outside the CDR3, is GAGVSQSPSNKVTEKGKDVELRCDPISGHTALYWYRQSLGQGLEFLIYFQGNSAPDKSGLPSDRFSAERTGGSVSTLTIQRTQQEDSAVYLCASSLNRAGYEQYFGPGTRLTVT.

For the CDR3, the DNA is TGTGCCAGCAGCCCTTCCAAGAGCGAAAAACTGTTTTTT. Protein product: CASSPSKSEKLFF. V is TRBV4-2 and J is TRBJ1-4; D not certain. The germline gives CDR1 LGHNA, CDR2 YNFKEQ. The CDR3 sequence is 13 residues long. The V and J ends lost 4 bases and 8 bases respectively, with 11 bases between them.

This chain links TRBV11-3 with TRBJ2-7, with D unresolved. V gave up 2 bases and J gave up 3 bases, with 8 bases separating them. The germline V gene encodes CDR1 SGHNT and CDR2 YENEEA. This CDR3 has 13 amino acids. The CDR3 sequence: CASSLTSNYEQYF. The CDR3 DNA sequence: TGTGCCAGCAGCTTAACTTCTAACTACGAGCAGTACTTC.

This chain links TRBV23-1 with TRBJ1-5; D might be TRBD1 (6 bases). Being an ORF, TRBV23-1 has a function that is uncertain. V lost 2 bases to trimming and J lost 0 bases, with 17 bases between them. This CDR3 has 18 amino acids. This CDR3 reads CASSQKKGGNHSNQPQHF. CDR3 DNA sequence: TGCGCCAGCAGTCAAAAAAAGGGGGGGAACCATAGCAATCAGCCCCAGCATTTT.

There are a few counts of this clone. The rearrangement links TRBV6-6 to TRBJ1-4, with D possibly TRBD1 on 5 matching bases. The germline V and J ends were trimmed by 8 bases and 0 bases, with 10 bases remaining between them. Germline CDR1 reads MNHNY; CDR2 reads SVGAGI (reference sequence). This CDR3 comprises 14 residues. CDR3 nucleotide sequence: TGTGCCAGCGGTAGACAGTCAACTAATGAAAAACTGTTTTTT. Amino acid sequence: CASGRQSTNEKLFF.

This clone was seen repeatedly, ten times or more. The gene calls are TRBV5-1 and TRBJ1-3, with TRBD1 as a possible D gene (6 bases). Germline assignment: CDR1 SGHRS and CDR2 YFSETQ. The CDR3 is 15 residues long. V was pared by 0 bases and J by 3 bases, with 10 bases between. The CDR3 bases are TGCGCCAGCAGCTTGGCCGGGACAAATGGAAACACCATATATTTT. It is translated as CASSLAGTNGNTIYF.

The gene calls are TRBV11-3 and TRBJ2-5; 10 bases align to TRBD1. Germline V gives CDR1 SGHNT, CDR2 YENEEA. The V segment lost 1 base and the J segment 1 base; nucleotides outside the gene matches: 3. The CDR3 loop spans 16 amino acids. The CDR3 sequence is CASSLAGTGVQETQYF. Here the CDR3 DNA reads TGTGCCAGCAGCTTAGCCGGGACAGGGGTCCAAGAGACCCAGTACTTC. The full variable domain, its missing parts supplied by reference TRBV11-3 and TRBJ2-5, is EAGVVQSPRYKIIEKKQPVAFWCNPISGHNTLYWYLQNLGQGPELLIRYENEEAVDDSQLPKDRFSAERLKGVDSTLKIQPAELGDSAVYLCASSLAGTGVQETQYFGPGTRLLVL.

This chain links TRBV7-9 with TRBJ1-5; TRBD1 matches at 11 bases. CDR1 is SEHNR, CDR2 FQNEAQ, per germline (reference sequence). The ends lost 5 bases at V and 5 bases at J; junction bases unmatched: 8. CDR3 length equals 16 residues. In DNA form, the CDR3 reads TGTGCCAGCAGCCTTGGACAGGGGGCTGAGGATCAGCCCCAGCATTTT. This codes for CASSLGQGAEDQPQHF.

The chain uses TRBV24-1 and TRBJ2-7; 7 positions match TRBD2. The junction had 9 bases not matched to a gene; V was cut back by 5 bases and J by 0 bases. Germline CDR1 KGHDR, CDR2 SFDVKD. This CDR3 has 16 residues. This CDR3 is CATSGPSRENSYEQYF. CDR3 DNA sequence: TGTGCCACCAGTGGACCCTCGCGGGAGAACTCCTACGAGCAGTACTTC.

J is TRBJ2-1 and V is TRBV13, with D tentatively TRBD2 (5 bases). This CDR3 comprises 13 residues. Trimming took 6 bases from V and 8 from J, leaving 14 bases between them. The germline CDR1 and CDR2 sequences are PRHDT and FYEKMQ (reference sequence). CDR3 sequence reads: CASSRLGSDEQFF. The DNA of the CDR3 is TGTGCCAGCAGTCGACTGGGTAGCGATGAGCAGTTCTTC.

The CDR3 protein is CASIPGQGLYTEAFF. Written as DNA, the CDR3 is TGTGCCAGCATCCCGGGACAGGGGTTGTACACTGAAGCTTTCTTT. The V and J genes are TRBV7-2 and TRBJ1-1; TRBD1 matches at 10 bases. The CDR3 covers 15 residues. With V trimmed by 7 bases and J by 3 bases, 8 bases remained unmatched. Looked up from germline, CDR1 is SGHTA and CDR2 is FQGNSA.

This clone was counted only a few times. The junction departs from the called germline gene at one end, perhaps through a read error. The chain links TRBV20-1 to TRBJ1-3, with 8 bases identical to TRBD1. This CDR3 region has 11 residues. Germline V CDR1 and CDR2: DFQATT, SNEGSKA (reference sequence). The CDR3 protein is CSAAGGDLLRF. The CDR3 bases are TGCAGTGCTGCAGGGGGCGACCTCTTAAGATTT.

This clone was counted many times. CDR3 bases: TGTGCCAGCAGTCAAGGACGGGGGGCTACCCAGTACTTC. This gives the protein CASSQGRGATQYF. The chain joins TRBV6-2 or TRBV6-3 to TRBJ2-5; a weak D match, TRBD2 (7 bases). The V end lost 5 bases, the J end lost 8 bases, and 15 bases lay between the germline ends. The CDR3 totals 13 residues. Germline V lookup: CDR1 MNHEY, CDR2 SVGEGT.

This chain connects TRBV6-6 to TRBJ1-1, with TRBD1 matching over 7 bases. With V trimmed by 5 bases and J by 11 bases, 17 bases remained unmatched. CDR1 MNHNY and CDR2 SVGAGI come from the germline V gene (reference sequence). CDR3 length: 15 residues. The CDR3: CASSQTGTVERRAFF. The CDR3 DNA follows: TGTGCCAGCAGTCAAACCGGGACAGTCGAACGACGTGCTTTCTTT.

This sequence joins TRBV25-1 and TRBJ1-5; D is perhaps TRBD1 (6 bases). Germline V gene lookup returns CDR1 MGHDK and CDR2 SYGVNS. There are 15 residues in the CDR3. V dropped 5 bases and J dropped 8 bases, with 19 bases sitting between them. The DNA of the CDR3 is TGTGCCAGCAGTCCCGGGACACTGGGTATAGAGCCCCAGCATTTT. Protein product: CASSPGTLGIEPQHF.

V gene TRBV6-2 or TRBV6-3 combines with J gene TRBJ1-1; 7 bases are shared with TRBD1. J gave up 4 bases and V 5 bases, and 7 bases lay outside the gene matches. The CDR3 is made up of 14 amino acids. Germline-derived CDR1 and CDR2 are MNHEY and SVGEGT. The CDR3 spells CASSKQGRVTEAFF. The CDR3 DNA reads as TGTGCCAGCAGTAAACAGGGGCGGGTCACTGAAGCTTTCTTT.

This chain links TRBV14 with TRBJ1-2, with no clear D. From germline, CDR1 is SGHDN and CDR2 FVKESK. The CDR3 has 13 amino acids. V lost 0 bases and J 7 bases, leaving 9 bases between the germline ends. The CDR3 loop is CASSQDILGGYTF. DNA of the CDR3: TGTGCCAGCAGCCAAGATATCCTCGGTGGCTACACCTTC. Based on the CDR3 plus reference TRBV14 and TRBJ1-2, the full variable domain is EAGVTQFPSHSVIEKGQTVTLRCDPISGHDNLYWYRRVMGKEIKFLLHFVKESKQDESGMPNNRFLAERTGGTYSTLKVQPAELEDSGVYFCASSQDILGGYTFGSGTRLTVV.

The CDR3 loop is CSVEVSGTGAGQFF. CDR3 nucleotides: TGCAGCGTTGAAGTCTCCGGGACTGGAGCGGGGCAGTTCTTC. V and J are TRBV29-1 and TRBJ2-1, with a weak D call TRBD2 (6 bases). Deletions cut 1 base from V and 12 bases from J, with 19 bases between. The CDR3 length is 14 residues. From germline, CDR1 is SQVTM and CDR2 ANQGSEA.